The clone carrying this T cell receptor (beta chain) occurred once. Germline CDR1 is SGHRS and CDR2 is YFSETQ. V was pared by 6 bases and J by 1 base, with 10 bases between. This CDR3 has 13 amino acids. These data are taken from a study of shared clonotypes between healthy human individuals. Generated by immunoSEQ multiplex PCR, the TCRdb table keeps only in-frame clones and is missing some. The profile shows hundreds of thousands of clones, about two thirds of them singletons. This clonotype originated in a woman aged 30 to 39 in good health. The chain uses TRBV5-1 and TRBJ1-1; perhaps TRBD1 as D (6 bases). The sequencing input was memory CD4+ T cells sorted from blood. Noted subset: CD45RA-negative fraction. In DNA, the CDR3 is TGCGCCAGCAAGGGGGAAGGGAACACTGAAGCTTTCTTT. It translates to CASKGEGNTEAFF.